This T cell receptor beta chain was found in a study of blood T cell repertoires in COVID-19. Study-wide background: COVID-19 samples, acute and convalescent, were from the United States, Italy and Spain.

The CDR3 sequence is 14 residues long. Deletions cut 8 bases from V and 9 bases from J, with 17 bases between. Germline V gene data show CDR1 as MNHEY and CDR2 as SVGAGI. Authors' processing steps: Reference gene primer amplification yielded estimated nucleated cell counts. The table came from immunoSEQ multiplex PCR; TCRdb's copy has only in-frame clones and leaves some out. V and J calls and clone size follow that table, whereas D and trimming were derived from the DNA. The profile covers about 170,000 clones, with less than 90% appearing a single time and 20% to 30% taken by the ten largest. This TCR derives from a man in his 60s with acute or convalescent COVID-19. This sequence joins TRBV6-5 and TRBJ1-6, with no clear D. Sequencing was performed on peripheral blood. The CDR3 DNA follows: TGTGCCAGCCGGGAGGAGGGAAACGGTTCACCCCTCCACTTT. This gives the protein CASREEGNGSPLHF.